Listed here are 7 T cell receptor beta chains from one sample, sequenced in a study of cytomegalovirus exposure and HLA in healthy donors. The PCR was carried out with 60 Vbeta primers and 13 Jbeta primers. Profiling relied on immunoSEQ multiplex PCR, and the TCRdb table lists in-frame clones only, not all of them. The repertoire consists of around 100,000 clones, with less than 70% occurring once and the leading ten covering roughly 2%. Sequences were obtained from PBMCs. The receptors were sampled from a woman in her twenties or thirties in good health and CMV-seronegative.

The rearrangement uses TRBV6-5 and TRBJ1-1, with TRBD1 matching over 8 bases. The CDR3 is 16 amino acids. The V and J ends lost 2 bases and 0 bases, in that order; junction bases with no gene match: 5. Germline CDR1 MNHEY, CDR2 SVGAGI. CDR3 residues: CASSYGQGNMNTEAFF. As DNA, the CDR3 is TGTGCCAGCAGTTACGGACAGGGCAACATGAACACTGAAGCTTTCTTT.

In its sample, this clone was seen a few times. J is TRBJ1-1 and V is TRBV11-2; a weak D match, TRBD1 (6 bases). Trimming cost V 1 base and J 8 bases, with 11 bases left between them. Germline-derived CDR1 and CDR2 are SGHAT and FQNNGV. The CDR3 extends over 13 amino acids. Written as DNA, the CDR3 is TGTGCCAGCAGCTTAGCAGGACAGCACGAAGCTTTCTTT. Translation gives CASSLAGQHEAFF.

The V and J genes are TRBV4-1 and TRBJ2-1; D ambiguous. This CDR3 has 13 amino acids. V lost 1 base and J 8 bases, leaving 9 bases between the germline ends. CDR1 and CDR2 (germline): MGHRA, YSYEKL. The CDR3 bases are TGCGCCAGCAGCCAAGGGGCAGCACATGAGCAGTTCTTC. This sequence encodes CASSQGAAHEQFF.

This chain uses TRBV10-2 with TRBJ2-7; D is perhaps TRBD2 (5 bases). Germline V gene data show CDR1 as WSHSY and CDR2 as SAAADI. The CDR3 is 15 amino acids. Trimming cost V 6 bases and J 0 bases, with 15 bases left between them. The CDR3: CASRTGLPGSYEQYF. In DNA, the CDR3 is TGCGCCAGCAGAACCGGACTCCCGGGCTCCTACGAGCAGTACTTC.

This clone came up a few times. J is TRBJ2-5 and V is TRBV7-2, with D possibly being TRBD2 (6 bases). The CDR3 loop spans 17 amino acids. V lost 3 bases and J lost 1, with 18 bases in between. In germline, CDR1 is SGHTA, CDR2 FQGNSA. CDR3 region: CASSLGAGLITQETQYF. The CDR3 region has the DNA TGTGCCAGCAGCTTGGGAGCGGGTCTGATCACCCAAGAGACCCAGTACTTC. The full variable domain, with the rest looked up from reference TRBV7-2 and TRBJ2-5, is GAGVSQSPSNKVTEKGKDVELRCDPISGHTALYWYRQSLGQGLEFLIYFQGNSAPDKSGLPSDRFSAERTGGSVSTLTIQRTQQEDSAVYLCASSLGAGLITQETQYFGPGTRLLVL.

This sequence joins TRBV18 and TRBJ1-1; no definite D call. Trimming took 0 bases from V and 0 from J, leaving 8 bases between them. The CDR3 runs to 15 residues. The V gene's germline CDR1 is KGHSH and CDR2 LQKENI. CDR3 DNA sequence: TGTGCCAGCTCACCACCGCTTCAGATGAACACTGAAGCTTTCTTT. Protein sequence: CASSPPLQMNTEAFF.

The chain employs TRBV5-1 and TRBJ2-5, with D perhaps matching TRBD2 (6 bases). This CDR3 spans 14 amino acids. V lost 2 bases and J 1 base, leaving 9 bases between the germline ends. Germline CDR1 and CDR2: SGHRS and YFSETQ. The CDR3 is CASSLGTSQETQYF. CDR3 in DNA: TGCGCCAGCAGCTTAGGGACTTCCCAAGAGACCCAGTACTTC.